This T cell receptor (beta chain) came from a study of CD8+CD57+ T cells in acquired aplastic anemia. For CDR3 and TCR beta VDJ profiling, genomic DNA was the template used. In TCRdb, the reads were re-called with MiXCR into one record per CDR3 protein. Among 95,000 to 150,000 distinct CDR3 sequences listed, approximately 40% were seen once. Before being chosen for sequencing, patients had shown CD8+CD57+ cell expansion by flow cytometry. This clonotype occurred many times. The TCR comes from a human donor with aplastic anemia. The sequenced material came from sorted CD4+, CD8+, or CD8+CD57+ T cells (not recorded which) from PBMCs.

The CDR3 protein is CASSQGTGGNSPLHF. The CDR3 DNA reads as TGTGCCAGCAGCCAGGGGACAGGGGGTAATTCACCCCTCCACTTT. The chain has TRBV27 and TRBJ1-6, with 11 bases matching TRBD1. CDR1 is MNHEY, CDR2 SMNVEV, per germline (reference sequence). The CDR3 contains 15 residues. Trimming cost V 6 bases and J 6 bases; bases outside gene matches: 4.